This TCR beta chain was recorded in a study of blood T cell repertoires in COVID-19. Study background: COVID-19 samples, acute and convalescent, were from the United States, Italy and Spain. Sources were T cells, B-cell-depleted T cells, or PBMCs; the material itself was cDNA or gDNA.

Under the authors' procedure: Reference gene primer amplification yielded estimated nucleated cell counts. Here immunoSEQ multiplex PCR was the method, and the copy in TCRdb shows in-frame clones only, minus some. V and J calls and clone size are as listed in that table; D and trimming were resolved from the DNA. The table records 75,000 to 95,000 clones, approximately 88% of them present only once. This clone was recorded once. Sequences were obtained from peripheral blood. The TCR was taken from a man in his sixties with acute or convalescent COVID-19.

The CDR3 reads CASALAGGTYEQYF. The CDR3 DNA reads TGTGCTAGTGCGTTAGCGGGGGGAACCTACGAGCAGTACTTC. The rearrangement uses TRBV12-5 and TRBJ2-7, with TRBD2 identical over 10 bases. Germline CDR1 LGHNT, CDR2 FRNRAP. The CDR3 extends over 14 amino acids. V lost 7 bases to trimming and J lost 2 bases; unmatched junction nucleotides: 5. Using reference TRBV12-5 and TRBJ2-7 for the parts outside the CDR3, the full variable domain is DARVTQTPRHKVTEMGQEVTMRCQPILGHNTVFWYRQTMMQGLELLAYFRNRAPLDDSGMPKDRFSAEMPDATLATLKIQPSEPRDSAVYFCASALAGGTYEQYFGPGTRLTVT.